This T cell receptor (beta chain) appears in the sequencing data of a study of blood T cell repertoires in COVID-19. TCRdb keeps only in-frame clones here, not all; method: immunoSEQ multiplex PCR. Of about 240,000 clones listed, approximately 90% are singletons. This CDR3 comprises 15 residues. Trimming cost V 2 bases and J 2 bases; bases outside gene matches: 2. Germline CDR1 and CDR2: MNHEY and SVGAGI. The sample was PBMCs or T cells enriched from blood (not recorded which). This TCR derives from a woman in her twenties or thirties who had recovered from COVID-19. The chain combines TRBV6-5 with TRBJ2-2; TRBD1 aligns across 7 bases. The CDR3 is CASSYGTANTGELFF. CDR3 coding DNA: TGTGCCAGCAGTTACGGGACAGCAAACACCGGGGAGCTGTTTTTT.